This T cell receptor (beta chain) was retrieved from a study of cytomegalovirus exposure and HLA in healthy donors. Study-level information: Both the 120 or so validation repertoires and the roughly 700 first-cohort repertoires used the same platform, as reported by a later analysis.

Some clones are missing from TCRdb's copy, which holds only in-frame ones; the method was immunoSEQ multiplex PCR. The sample lists tens of thousands of clones; around 95% were seen once. The CDR3 contains 11 residues. Deletions cut 8 bases from V and 8 bases from J, with 10 bases between. Germline V gene data show CDR1 as MNHNS and CDR2 as SASEGT. The sample comprised PBMCs. This sequence joins TRBV6-1 and TRBJ2-1, with TRBD1 as a possible D gene (5 bases). The clonotype originates from a woman under 30 in good health and CMV-seronegative. In DNA, the CDR3 is TGTGCCAGCGGACATAGGCATGAGCAGTTCTTC. Translated: CASGHRHEQFF.